The source of this TCR beta chain is a study of vaccination and CD4 T cells after COVID-19. Whole-study context: The BNT162b2 or mRNA-1273 vaccine was given to participants in two doses. Investigators stimulated cells with overlapping spike peptides drawn from SARS-CoV-2, HCoV-NL63, HCoV-OC43 and HCoV-229E.

Sequencing of DNA taken from cultured CD4+ T cells relied on the Oncomine TCR Beta short-read assay. Someone extracted genomic DNA from cultured CD4+ T cells. TCRdb reprocessed the PCR reads via MiXCR and lists one record per CDR3 protein. Seen here are some 16,000 distinct CDR3 sequences, about 68% observed once, and the top ten hold around 9.9%. V dropped 0 bases and J dropped 2 bases, with 7 bases sitting between them. The CDR3 is made up of 13 amino acids. Germline lookup yields CDR1 DFQATT and CDR2 SNEGSKA (reference sequence). Treatment described: roughly ten-day PBMC culture with coronavirus spike peptide pools or control peptides (ViraFEST assay). This clonotype was seen a few times. What it binds is unknown.

The V call is TRBV20-1, the J call TRBJ2-5, with D perhaps matching TRBD2 (5 bases). The specimen comprised CD4+ T cells from blood, cultured in vitro, sampled after SARS-CoV-2 vaccination. The TCR comes from a human donor who received a COVID-19 vaccine. The chain's CDR3 is CSARDWRQETQYF. CDR3 nucleotide sequence: TGCAGTGCTAGAGATTGGAGGCAAGAGACCCAGTACTTC.